The entry below gives a single T cell receptor (beta chain) sequence along with its context. These data come from a study of T cell responses to AZD1222 COVID-19 vaccine. CDR3 size: 17 residues. The V gene lost 2 bases and the J gene lost 0 bases, with 14 bases spanning the gap. The germline gives CDR1 LNHDA, CDR2 SQIVND (reference sequence). Using immunoSEQ multiplex PCR, the repertoire was profiled, and TCRdb retains in-frame clones only, with some absent. The sample lists about 150,000 clones; about nine tenths were seen once. This receptor was obtained from an adult who received the AZD1222 COVID-19 vaccine. The gene calls are TRBV19 and TRBJ1-5; a possible D gene is TRBD1 (6 bases). The sample consisted of peripheral blood, taken 28 days after the second AZD1222 dose. This chain's CDR3 is CASSISTRGGSNQPQHF. CDR3 bases: TGTGCCAGTAGTATATCAACAAGGGGGGGTAGCAATCAGCCCCAGCATTTT.